This TCR beta chain was identified in a study of T cells in Graves' hyperthyroidism and ophthalmopathy. It was considered stable Graves' hyperthyroidism when ophthalmopathy did not progress within 18 months. RNA transcripts provided the source from which TCR beta CDR3 regions were amplified. TCR CDR3 underwent first-round RT-PCR with the HTBI primer set. TCRdb reanalysed the multiplex PCR reads using MiXCR and keeps one entry per CDR3 protein. Of about 480,000 distinct CDR3 sequences listed, roughly 14% are singletons. This clonotype showed up many times. Input material: blood. The TCR sequence derives from a young woman with Graves' hyperthyroidism.

The CDR3 loop is CAWSVPSGEGNYGYTF. The CDR3 nucleotides read TGTGCCTGGAGTGTACCTTCTGGGGAGGGGAACTATGGCTACACCTTC. V usage is TRBV30 and J usage is TRBJ1-2, with a tentative D call TRBD1 (5 bases). Germline loops: CDR1 GTSNPN, CDR2 SVGIG (reference sequence). V lost 0 bases and J 2 bases, leaving 16 bases between the germline ends. The CDR3 runs to 16 residues. The full variable domain, its missing parts supplied by reference TRBV30 and TRBJ1-2, is SQTIHQWPATLVQPVGSPLSLECTVEGTSNPNLYWYRQAAGRGLQLLFYSVGIGQISSEVPQNLSASRPQDRQFILSSKKLLLSDSGFYLCAWSVPSGEGNYGYTFGSGTRLTVV.